This TCR beta chain was captured by sequencing in a study of blood T cell repertoires in COVID-19. Looking at the study overall: Nucleic acid was either cDNA or gDNA, and it came from T cells, B-cell-depleted T cells, or PBMCs.

Germline CDR1 MNHEY, CDR2 SMNVEV (reference sequence). V shed 6 bases and J 7 bases; nucleotides not matched to a gene: 15. The CDR3 extends over 16 amino acids. TCRdb keeps only in-frame clones here, not all; method: immunoSEQ multiplex PCR. The table records more than 200,000 clones, around 90% of them present only once. This receptor was taken from a human donor in a cohort sampled during active COVID-19. The chain has TRBV27 and TRBJ1-1; 9 positions agree with TRBD1. Sequenced material: peripheral blood. CDR3 sequence: CASSHLTGGRGLEAFF. CDR3 nucleotides: TGTGCCAGCAGCCACCTGACAGGGGGTAGGGGCCTTGAAGCTTTCTTT.